Listed here is a single T cell receptor beta chain. This sample is drawn from a study of T-cell reconstitution after alpha-beta-depleted transplantation in children. Researchers prepared the TCRbeta library using unique molecular identifiers, the study reports. TCRdb called the PCR reads again in MiXCR, with one record for every CDR3 protein. Among around 380,000 distinct CDR3 sequences, under 13% were seen once, and the ten largest hold 4.5% to 6.5%. This TCR was recovered from a human donor who donated a stem cell graft to a child with acute myeloid leukemia. The specimen was PBMCs from the stem cell graft donor, collected from the stem cell graft.

The CDR3 loop is CAISARETGSDRVFGANVLTF. The CDR3, as DNA: TGTGCCATCAGTGCAAGGGAGACAGGGTCCGACCGGGTTTTTGGGGCCAACGTCCTGACTTTC. The chain carries TRBV10-3 and TRBJ2-6; 7 bases match TRBD1. CDR1 and CDR2 from the germline V gene are ENHRY and SYGVKD. V was clipped by 4 bases and J by 3 bases; unmatched bases: 21. This CDR3 region has 21 residues.